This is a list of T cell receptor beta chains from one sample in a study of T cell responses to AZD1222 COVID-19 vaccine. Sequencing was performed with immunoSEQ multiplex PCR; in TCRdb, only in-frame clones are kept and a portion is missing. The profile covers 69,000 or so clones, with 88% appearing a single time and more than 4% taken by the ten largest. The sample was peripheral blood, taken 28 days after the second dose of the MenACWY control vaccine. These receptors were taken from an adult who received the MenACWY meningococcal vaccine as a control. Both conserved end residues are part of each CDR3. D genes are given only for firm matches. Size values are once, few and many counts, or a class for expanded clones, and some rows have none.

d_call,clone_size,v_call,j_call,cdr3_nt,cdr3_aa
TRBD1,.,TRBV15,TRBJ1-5,TGTGCCACCAGCAGCTTCTCCGGGACAGAAAATCAGCCCCAGCATTTT,CATSSFSGTENQPQHF
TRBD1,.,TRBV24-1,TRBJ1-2,TGTGCCACCCAAACGAACAGGGGCGATGACTATGGCTACACCTTC,CATQTNRGDDYGYTF
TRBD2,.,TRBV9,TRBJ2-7,TGTGCCAGCAGCCCTCGACTAGCGGGGGGGTTCTACGAGCAGTACTTC,CASSPRLAGGFYEQYF
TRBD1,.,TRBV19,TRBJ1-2,TGTGCCAGTAGTCCCAGGGGGTCAGGCGGCTACACCTTC,CASSPRGSGGYTF
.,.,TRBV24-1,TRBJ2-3,TGTGCCACCAGTGAAGGCCCGGGCACAGATACGCAGTATTTT,CATSEGPGTDTQYF
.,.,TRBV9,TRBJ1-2,TGTGCCAGCAGCGCTGGGGGGGACTATGGCTACACCTTC,CASSAGGDYGYTF
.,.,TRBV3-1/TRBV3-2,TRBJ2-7,TGTGCCAGCAGCCACACCGGTTACGAGCAGTACTTC,CASSHTGYEQYF
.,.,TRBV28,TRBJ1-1,TGTGCCAGCAGTTTCCGGACAGAGACGAACACTGAAGCTTTCTTT,CASSFRTETNTEAFF
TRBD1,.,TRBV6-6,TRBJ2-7,TGTGCCAGCAGAATAACCGGGACAGCTTACGAGCAGTACTTC,CASRITGTAYEQYF
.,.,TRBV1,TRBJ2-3,TGCACCAGTGCGGATCGGACTAGCGGGAGGGCCCGGGGTCCAGATACGCAGTATTTT,CTSADRTSGRARGPDTQYF
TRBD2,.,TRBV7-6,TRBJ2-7,TGTGCCAGCAGCTTAGGGGCGGGAGGCTCCTACGAGCAGTACTTC,CASSLGAGGSYEQYF
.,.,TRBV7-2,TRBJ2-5,TGTGCCAGCAGCCCACAAGGGACCCAAGAGACCCAGTACTTC,CASSPQGTQETQYF
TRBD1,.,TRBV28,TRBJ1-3,TGTGCCAGCAGTTTACGGAGCAGGGGGCTGATAATTACCTCTGGAAACACCATATATTTT,CASSLRSRGLIITSGNTIYF
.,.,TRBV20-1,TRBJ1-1,TGCAGTGCCCTACCCGGGAAGTCTTTCTTT,CSALPGKSFF
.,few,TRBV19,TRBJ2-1,TGTGCCAGTACAGGTAGCCCGCGCTACAATGAGCAGTTCTTC,CASTGSPRYNEQFF
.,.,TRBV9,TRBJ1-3,TGTGCCAGCAGCGTAGAATACAGAGCGAGCTCTGGAAACACCATATATTTT,CASSVEYRASSGNTIYF
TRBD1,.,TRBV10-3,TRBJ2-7,TGTGCCATCAGCGGCGTGGACAGGGGGCCCTACGAGCAGTACTTC,CAISGVDRGPYEQYF
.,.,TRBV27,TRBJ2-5,TGTGCCAGCAGTTCCACCCGGGAGACCCAGTACTTC,CASSSTRETQYF
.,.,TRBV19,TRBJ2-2,TGTGCCAGCGGACAGACGAACACCGGGGAGCTGTTTTTT,CASGQTNTGELFF
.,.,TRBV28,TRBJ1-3,TGTGCCAGCGCTTTACAGGGCCACTCTGGAAACACCATATATTTT,CASALQGHSGNTIYF
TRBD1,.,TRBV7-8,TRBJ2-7,TGTGCCAGCAGCTTAGAGGGACAGGGCTACGAGCAGTACTTC,CASSLEGQGYEQYF
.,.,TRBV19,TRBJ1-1,TGTGCCAGTAGTGGGTCCTTATTGAACACTGAAGCTTTCTTT,CASSGSLLNTEAFF
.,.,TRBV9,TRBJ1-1,TGTGCCAGCAACCGAGGAGCGGCAGATTCCACTGAAGCTTTCTTT,CASNRGAADSTEAFF
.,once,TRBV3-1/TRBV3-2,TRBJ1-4,TGTGCCAGCAGCCAAGGAGGAACTAATGAAAAACTGTTTTTT,CASSQGGTNEKLFF
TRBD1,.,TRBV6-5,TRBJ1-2,TGTGCCAGCACACCAGGGACAGGCCCTCTTTCCGGCTACACCTTC,CASTPGTGPLSGYTF
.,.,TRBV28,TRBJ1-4,TGTGCCAGCAGTTGGGGGATAGGAACTAATGAAAAACTGTTTTTT,CASSWGIGTNEKLFF
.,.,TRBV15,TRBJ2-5,TGTGCCACCAGCAGCCCCTTCTCCCAGTACTTC,CATSSPFSQYF
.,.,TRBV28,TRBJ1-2,TGTGCCAGCAGTGTCGAACGGGACTCAATTAGAGGCTACACCTTC,CASSVERDSIRGYTF
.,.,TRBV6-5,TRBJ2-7,TGTGCCAGCAGTATGTTGGGCAGGGGGGGCTACGAGCAGTACTTC,CASSMLGRGGYEQYF
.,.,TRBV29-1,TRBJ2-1,TGCAGCGTTGATCGAGACGGAGGGAGTAGGAATGAGCAGTTCTTC,CSVDRDGGSRNEQFF
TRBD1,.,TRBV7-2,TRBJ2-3,TGTGCCAGCAGCACCCAGGGGGCAGATACGCAGTATTTT,CASSTQGADTQYF
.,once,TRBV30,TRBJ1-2,TGTGCCTGGAGTGTACAGGGAGCCTATGGCTACACCTTC,CAWSVQGAYGYTF
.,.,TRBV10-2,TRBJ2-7,TGCGCCAGCAAAACAGGTTATGGGTCCTACGAGCAGTACTTC,CASKTGYGSYEQYF
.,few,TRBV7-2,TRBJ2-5,TGTGCCAGCAGCTTGACACCTCAGGAGACCCAGTACTTC,CASSLTPQETQYF
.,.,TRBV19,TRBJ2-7,TGTGCCAGCAGTATTCAGGAGTACGAGCAGTACTTC,CASSIQEYEQYF
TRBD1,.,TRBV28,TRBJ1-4,TGTGCCAGCAGCACCATGGCGGGACAGGGAAATGAAAAACTGTTTTTT,CASSTMAGQGNEKLFF
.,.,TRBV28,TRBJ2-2,TGTGCCAGCCTAGCGAACACCGGGGAGCTGTTTTTT,CASLANTGELFF
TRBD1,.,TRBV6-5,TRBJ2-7,TGTGCCAGCAGAAGAGACGGGACAGCAACCTACGAGCAGTACTTC,CASRRDGTATYEQYF
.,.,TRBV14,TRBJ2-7,TGTGCCAGCAGCCAAGTGGCACAGGCCGAGCAGTACTTC,CASSQVAQAEQYF
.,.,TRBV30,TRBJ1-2,TGTGCCTGGAGTAAACTAGCTAACTATGGCTACACCTTC,CAWSKLANYGYTF
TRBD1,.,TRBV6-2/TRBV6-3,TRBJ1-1,TGTGCCAGCAGCGTAGTCCCGGGACAGGGAAGGAGGGCTGAAGCTTTCTTT,CASSVVPGQGRRAEAFF
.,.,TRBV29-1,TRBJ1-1,TGCAGCGTTCTGGGGACCACTGAAGCTTTCTTT,CSVLGTTEAFF